This is a list of T cell receptor beta chains from one sample in a study of post-analysis software for immune sequencing data. MiXCR was run by TCRdb on the PCR reads, yielding one entry per CDR3 protein. The sample lists 550,000 to 700,000 distinct CDR3 sequences, roughly 40% occurring once. The sample consisted of blood. These TCRs come from a girl between 5 and 17 years old with multiple sclerosis. Both conserved end residues are part of each CDR3. Fields, in order: J gene, V gene, CDR3 protein.

j_gene: TRBJ2-7
v_gene: TRBV12-3/TRBV12-4
CDR3aa: CASSFLQRGYEQYF

j_gene: TRBJ2-3
v_gene: TRBV4-1
CDR3aa: CASSQVSRITDTQYF

j_gene: TRBJ2-3
v_gene: TRBV20-1
CDR3aa: CSARDGSGSTDTQYF

j_gene: TRBJ2-7
v_gene: TRBV12-5
CDR3aa: CASGREAGGYEQYF

j_gene: TRBJ2-1
v_gene: TRBV2
CDR3aa: CASSAGTDAYNEQFF

j_gene: TRBJ2-6
v_gene: TRBV5-5
CDR3aa: CASSLGLAGSSGANVLTF

j_gene: TRBJ2-1
v_gene: TRBV29-1
CDR3aa: CSVGPRGEQFF

j_gene: TRBJ2-7
v_gene: TRBV4-1
CDR3aa: CASSSMDRSSYEQYF

j_gene: TRBJ1-4
v_gene: TRBV12-3/TRBV12-4
CDR3aa: CASRGQGAGEKLFF

j_gene: TRBJ2-3
v_gene: TRBV6-4
CDR3aa: CASSDGVMSPDTQYF

j_gene: TRBJ2-5
v_gene: TRBV12-3/TRBV12-4
CDR3aa: CASSFIGGETQYF

j_gene: TRBJ2-3
v_gene: TRBV25-1
CDR3aa: CASSEWGGRYTDTQYF

j_gene: TRBJ2-1
v_gene: TRBV24-1
CDR3aa: CATSGPWTVSDEQFF

j_gene: TRBJ2-1
v_gene: TRBV5-6
CDR3aa: CASSLEPGSEQFF

j_gene: -
v_gene: TRBV7-2
CDR3aa: CASSPVRAFPAYEQYF

j_gene: TRBJ2-1
v_gene: TRBV25-1
CDR3aa: CASRGGSADLWSSYNEQFF

j_gene: TRBJ1-5
v_gene: TRBV6-6
CDR3aa: CASSYSGGTGRNQPQHF

j_gene: TRBJ1-2
v_gene: TRBV7-9
CDR3aa: CASSPTPGEDNYGYTF

j_gene: TRBJ1-6
v_gene: TRBV20-1
CDR3aa: CSARVQGDSPLHF

j_gene: -
v_gene: TRBV28
CDR3aa: CASSSPAGGQGYEQYF

j_gene: TRBJ2-5
v_gene: TRBV12-3/TRBV12-4
CDR3aa: CASRETAQETQYF

j_gene: TRBJ2-3
v_gene: TRBV5-5
CDR3aa: CASSRDRETDTQYF

j_gene: TRBJ1-6
v_gene: TRBV5-1
CDR3aa: CASTYQDPSSPLHF

j_gene: TRBJ2-6
v_gene: TRBV27
CDR3aa: CASSPGTGANVLTF

j_gene: TRBJ2-3
v_gene: TRBV3-1
CDR3aa: CASSPPVAEDSSTDTQYF

j_gene: TRBJ2-7
v_gene: TRBV20-1
CDR3aa: CSANSGDSYEQYF

j_gene: TRBJ1-2
v_gene: TRBV2
CDR3aa: CASREEQAVSGYTF

j_gene: TRBJ1-1
v_gene: TRBV5-1
CDR3aa: CASSSELNTEAFF

j_gene: -
v_gene: TRBV29-1
CDR3aa: CSVTASGKYEQYF

j_gene: TRBJ1-5
v_gene: TRBV12-3/TRBV12-4
CDR3aa: CASTPGGQPQHF

j_gene: TRBJ2-5
v_gene: TRBV21-1
CDR3aa: CARWGETQYF

j_gene: TRBJ2-3
v_gene: TRBV9
CDR3aa: CASNVQGFTDTQYF

j_gene: TRBJ2-3
v_gene: TRBV15
CDR3aa: CATSRVGGRTDTQYF

j_gene: TRBJ1-2
v_gene: TRBV2
CDR3aa: CAGRRGRAHYGYTF

j_gene: TRBJ2-3
v_gene: TRBV12-3/TRBV12-4
CDR3aa: CASSFAAEGGTQYF

j_gene: TRBJ2-1
v_gene: TRBV4-2
CDR3aa: CASSQVSGDNEQFF